The subject of this entry is one TCR beta chain. Its antigen remains undetermined. No qualities accompany the bases; no much larger clone lies one base away. The cysteine opens and the phenylalanine closes a CDR3 of 15 amino acids. Only the CDR3 DNA stays, 45 bases, in frame from base 1. Trimming costs V 3 bases and J 3 bases, and their ends lie 12 bases apart. CDR1 and CDR2 are drawn from the germline V gene (reference sequence): SEHNR, FQNEAQ. These data originate in a study of blood T cell repertoires in COVID-19 (dated by TCRdb to 2018 to 2021). With respect to the entire study: Samples covering the acute and convalescent phases of COVID-19 were provided by collaborators in the United States, Italy and Spain. The prospective study material was composed of cDNA or gDNA derived from T cells, B-cell-depleted T cells, or PBMCs. Subjects who had been exposed to COVID-19, were actively infected with it, or had recovered from it provided the deeply sampled blood TCRbeta repertoires that made up the dataset. The repertoires were made available in a free public database intended to serve as a resource for research on the immune response to SARS-CoV-2. Samples were obtained from the ongoing ImmuneRACE study (first 160 participants) and from some 1,200 subjects provided by 6 global collaborators. The sample metadata nearly always contained a de-identified subject ID, COVID-19 status, age in years and sex. Where HLA class I and class II types were available, the types were taken from metadata supplied by the sample provider, not from assay-based typing. What the work shows at the level of the full study, not this receptor alone: How much clinical and demographic metadata was included differed by source and by participant, and the metadata was provided uncurated.

Each collaborating institution followed its own protocols to collect whole blood in K2EDTA tubes. For TCRbeta analysis, collaborators shipped samples in one of three forms: frozen whole blood, isolated PBMCs, or DNA extracted from either of those sample types. The immunoSEQ Assay, a bias-controlled multiplex PCR, was used to amplify TCRbeta CDR3 regions from genomic DNA. The authors' analysis ran thus. The number of nucleated cells in each sample was estimated by amplification of reference gene primers within the assay. Sequence reads were collapsed and filtered to measure the absolute abundance of every unique TCRbeta CDR3 rearrangement. For each sample, productive Simpson clonality was calculated as the square root of Simpson's diversity index over productive rearrangements. TCRdb's version of the immuneACCESS table is confined to in-frame rearrangements and falls short of the full clone set. An unresolved V gene accounts for under half of the shortfall where checked; the remainder is of unknown origin. The DNA was the basis for D and trimming; V, J and clone size are from that table. The sample has around 160,000 clones on record, 84% of them singletons. The ten largest clones add up to 35% to 45% of the sample.

This TCR derives from a human donor in a cohort sampled during active COVID-19. Recombination connected TRBV7-9 to TRBJ2-1; a tentative D call is TRBD1 (6 bases match). What was sequenced was peripheral blood. CDR3 region: CASSFLRGSYNEQFF. The DNA sequence is given as TGTGCCAGCAGCTTTTTGAGGGGGAGCTACAATGAGCAGTTCTTC.